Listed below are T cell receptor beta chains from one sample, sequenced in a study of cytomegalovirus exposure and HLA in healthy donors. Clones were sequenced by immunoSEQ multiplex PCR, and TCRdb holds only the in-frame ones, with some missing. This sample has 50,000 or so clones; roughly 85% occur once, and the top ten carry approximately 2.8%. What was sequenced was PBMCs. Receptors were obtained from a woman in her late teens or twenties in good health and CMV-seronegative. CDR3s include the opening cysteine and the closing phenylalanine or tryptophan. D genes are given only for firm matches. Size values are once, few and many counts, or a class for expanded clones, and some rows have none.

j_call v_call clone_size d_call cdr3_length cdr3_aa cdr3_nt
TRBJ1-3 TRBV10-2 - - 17 CASCRTLSGNFGNTIYF TGCGCCAGCTGCCGAACCTTGTCAGGGAATTTTGGAAACACCATATATTTT
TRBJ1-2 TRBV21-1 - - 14 CASKYKKTNYGYTF TGTGCCAGCAAATACAAGAAAACTAACTATGGCTACACCTTC
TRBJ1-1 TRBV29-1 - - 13 CSANRAENTEAFF TGCAGCGCCAACAGGGCGGAGAACACTGAAGCTTTCTTT
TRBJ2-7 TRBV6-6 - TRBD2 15 CASSATTSSSYEQYF TGTGCCAGCAGCGCGACGACTAGCAGCTCCTACGAGCAGTACTTC
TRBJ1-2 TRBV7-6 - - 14 CASTTFSEGYGYTF TGTGCCAGCACCACGTTCTCGGAGGGCTATGGCTACACCTTC
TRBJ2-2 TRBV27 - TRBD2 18 CASSGTSGSEIGTGELFF TGTGCCAGCAGTGGGACTAGCGGGTCCGAGATCGGCACCGGGGAGCTGTTTTTT
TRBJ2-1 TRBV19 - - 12 CASSILFGPSFF TGTGCCAGTAGTATTCTATTTGGGCCCTCCTTCTTC
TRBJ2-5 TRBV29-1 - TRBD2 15 CSVDRGSSGRETQYF TGCAGCGTAGATAGGGGGTCTAGCGGGAGAGAGACCCAGTACTTC
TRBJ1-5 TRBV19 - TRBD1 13 CASSYRGYQPQHF TGTGCCAGTAGTTACAGGGGGTATCAGCCCCAGCATTTT
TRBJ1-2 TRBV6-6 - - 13 CASSFTGGYGYTF TGTGCCAGCAGCTTTACCGGGGGCTATGGCTACACCTTC
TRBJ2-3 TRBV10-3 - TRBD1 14 CAVSGQGSTDTQYF TGTGCCGTATCGGGACAGGGTAGCACAGATACGCAGTATTTT
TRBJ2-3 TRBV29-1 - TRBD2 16 CSVEPETSGSVNTQYF TGCAGCGTTGAACCTGAAACTAGCGGGAGTGTCAATACGCAGTATTTT
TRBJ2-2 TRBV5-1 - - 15 CASSSGEMNTGELFF TGCGCCAGCAGCTCGGGGGAGATGAACACCGGGGAGCTGTTTTTT
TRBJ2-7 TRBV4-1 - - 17 CASSHLYDQGSSYEQYF TGCGCCAGCAGCCATCTCTACGACCAGGGGAGCTCCTACGAGCAGTACTTC
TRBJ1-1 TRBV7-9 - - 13 CASSPPLMLEAFF TGTGCCAGCAGCCCCCCTCTAATGTTGGAAGCTTTCTTT
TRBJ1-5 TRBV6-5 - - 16 CASSYPAREGSQPQHF TGTGCCAGCAGTTACCCCGCTAGGGAGGGGAGTCAGCCCCAGCATTTT
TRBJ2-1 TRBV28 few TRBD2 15 CASSLTVAGADEQFF TGTGCCAGCAGTTTAACGGTAGCGGGAGCCGATGAGCAGTTCTTC
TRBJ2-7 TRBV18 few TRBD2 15 CASSITGTSGYEQYF TGTGCCAGCTCAATCACCGGGACTAGCGGCTACGAGCAGTACTTC
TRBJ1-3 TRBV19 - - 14 CASSRTVERNTIYF TGTGCCAGTAGTAGGACAGTAGAAAGAAACACCATATATTTT
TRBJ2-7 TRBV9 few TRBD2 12 CASSVSGGEQYF TGTGCCAGCAGCGTGAGCGGGGGCGAGCAGTACTTC